Each of the 2 T cell receptor beta chains below was sequenced from the same sample in a study of CD8 T cells in Susac syndrome. RNA in amounts of roughly 0.5 to 1 ug was reverse transcribed with random hexamers. From the immunoSEQ multiplex PCR reads, TCRdb called clonotypes with MiXCR, one entry per CDR3 protein. This table has some 250,000 distinct CDR3 sequences, about 96% appearing once. Source material: CD4+ T cells from PBMCs. These receptor sequences come from a human donor with Susac syndrome.

The chain carries TRBV29-1 and TRBJ1-5; TRBD1 matches at 8 bases. Losses at the gene ends were 7 bases for V and 5 bases for J; bases not matched to a gene: 13. The CDR3 is 15 amino acids. Germline V lookup: CDR1 SQVTM, CDR2 ANQGSEA. The CDR3 coding sequence is TGCAGCGCCGTGACAGGGGCCGGGGGGGATCAGCCCCAGCATTTT. The encoded protein is CSAVTGAGGDQPQHF.

V and J are TRBV18 and TRBJ1-2; perhaps TRBD1 as D (5 bases). Trimming took 0 bases from V and 10 from J, leaving 15 bases between them. CDR3 length: 14 amino acids. From germline, CDR1 is KGHSH and CDR2 LQKENI. Written as DNA, the CDR3 is TGTGCCAGCTCACCACCGGCAGGGTTGCCAGACTACACCTTC. Translated: CASSPPAGLPDYTF.